This T cell receptor (beta chain) was retrieved from a study of OX40 agonist ivuxolimab in advanced cancers. Germline lookup yields CDR1 MNHNS and CDR2 SASEGT. The CDR3 consists of 15 residues. Trimming took off 6 bases at V and 2 bases at J, with 17 bases between the two ends. This table comes from immunoSEQ multiplex PCR, and its TCRdb copy is limited to in-frame clones, with some not included. The table shows around 15,000 clones, with about four fifths occurring only once. The sequencing here drew on CD4+ or CD8+ T cells sorted from blood, taken in a trial of the OX40 agonist ivuxolimab. This receptor was taken from an adult with an advanced solid tumor such as melanoma, head and neck, liver or kidney cancer. The V call is TRBV6-1, the J call TRBJ2-7; D gene unclear. The DNA for the CDR3 is TGTGCCAGCAGAGCCCCTCGCCAAATGCCCTACGAGCAGTACTTC. Translated: CASRAPRQMPYEQYF.